This T cell receptor beta chain was sequenced during a study of cytomegalovirus exposure and HLA in healthy donors. General observations from the study: A classifier reportedly called cytomegalovirus status with high sensitivity and specificity. Most TCR sequences were seen very rarely across donors, but some public TCRs occurred in many. Researchers counted roughly 150 TCR beta chains as cytomegalovirus-associated.

V lost 6 bases and J lost 8; bases outside the gene matches: 12. In germline, CDR1 is MNHEY, CDR2 SMNVEV (reference sequence). CDR3 length: 16 residues. Turning to this clone: Its antigen is unidentified.

Data came from immunoSEQ multiplex PCR; TCRdb stores just in-frame clones and leaves some out. The data contain 100,000 to 150,000 clones, 80% to 90% of them singletons. The chain employs TRBV27 and TRBJ2-3, with 12 nucleotides matching TRBD2. This TCR derives from a woman between 18 and 29 years old in good health and CMV-seronegative. The specimen was PBMCs. The CDR3 bases are TGTGCCAGCAGCTTCCGCGCGGGACTAGCGGGCTTTACGCAGTATTTT. Protein product: CASSFRAGLAGFTQYF.